The T cell receptor (beta chain) under discussion was sequenced for a study of beta chain features in type 1 diabetes (dated by TCRdb to the late 2010s). Regarding the complete study: Patients and healthy donors did not differ in mean age, gender distribution, total cell number or subset yield. A total of roughly 100 million sorted cells were examined across all samples, and the number of cells per subset was strongly correlated with RNA yield. In the study, TCRB repertoires of sorted circulating CD4+ T cell subsets from recently diagnosed type 1 diabetes patients were compared with those of matched healthy donors. Regulatory and stem cell-like memory subsets were obtained from only 8 patients and roughly eight healthy donors, while naive and central memory subsets were obtained from all 30 or so donors.

Relative to germline, V is 7 bases shorter and J is 3 bases shorter, with 15 bases between their ends. Reading the germline V gene gives CDR1 MNHEY and CDR2 SVGAGI. From cysteine to phenylalanine, the CDR3 is 14 amino acids long. Just the 42-base CDR3 DNA is kept, in frame starting at base 1. What the work shows at the level of the full study, not this receptor alone: Because cDNA was sequenced instead of genomic DNA, highly expressing activated cells could be over-represented, though the groups showed no difference in activation or CD3 levels. Because small numbers of individuals were included in the HLA sub-analyses, any influence of HLA type on TCRB rearrangement was left unresolved. Type 1 diabetes patients showed a moderate but significant shortening of TCRB CDR3 length in all four CD4+ subsets. Shorter templates might have been favored by PCR, but patient and control samples were amplified and corrected together, so both groups would have been affected equally by any skew. The naive, central memory and regulatory TCRB repertoires appeared to resemble one another more closely among patients than among healthy donors. At VDJ recombination sites, patients with type 1 diabetes made fewer insertions and deleted more nucleotides, a pattern implying thymic rearrangement abnormalities.

This clone was picked up a small number of times. Its antigen is currently not known. No much larger clone is present one base from it, and per-base qualities are unavailable. From each donor, a single peripheral blood sample of 90 to 150 mL on average was drawn into heparinised tubes. A BD FACSAria II and a panel including CD45RO, CCR7, CD25, CD127, CD95 and CD27 were used to sort naive, central memory, regulatory and stem cell-like memory CD4+ T cells. A purity above 98% was achieved for all sorted populations. PBMCs were isolated immediately by Lymphoprep density gradient centrifugation and stained directly without culture. To minimize batch effects, samples were stained and sorted in pairs, one healthy donor with one patient per experiment. The entire isolated RNA was reverse transcribed using the High Capacity cDNA Reverse Transcription Kit, and thus expressed TCRB transcripts were sequenced. Naive, central memory and regulatory T cell samples underwent deep immunoSEQ sequencing, averaging about 3.57 million total reads per sample. After sorted cells were lysed in RLT buffer, RNA was extracted with DNase-treated RNeasy Micro or Mini kits, with the choice depending on cell number. Each cell subset was processed on its own to prevent cross-contamination, while patient and healthy donor samples were processed together. TCRB sequences were amplified from cDNA with the immunoSEQ multiplex PCR, producing 87-bp fragments spanning the CDR3 region. Sequencing of the amplicons was done on the Illumina HiSeq platform. The authors' pipeline ran thus. PCR bias was computationally corrected using synthetic template baselines, reads within Hamming distance 2 were collapsed, and singletons that could not be merged were discarded. Reads were aligned to IMGT to assign V, D and J genes, CDR3 length, and insertions or deletions at six rearrangement sites. Within each subset, clonotype counts were normalized to sorted cell number, and only after that were true diversity and Gini coefficients computed with the tcR R package. The overlap coefficient, calculated on TCRB nucleotide sequences, was used to quantify repertoire sharing. TCRdb provides this immuneACCESS table in a form limited to in-frame rearrangements. Some clones are lacking; in checked studies, under half of them reflect an unresolved V gene, and why the rest are absent is not known. Clone size and V and J calls were adopted from that table, with D and trimming inferred from the DNA. The sample records a few hundred thousand clones, 13% to 15% of which are singletons. Clones ranked in the top ten supply about 6.6% of the sample.

Sequenced sample: central memory CD4+ T cells from blood. The rearrangement joined TRBV6-5 to TRBJ2-5; the D gene is possibly TRBD1 or TRBD2, with 6 bases matching each. The source of this sequence is a man in his thirties or forties in good health. This receptor has the CDR3 CASNDGGPEETQYF. The DNA sequence is given as TGTGCCAGCAATGATGGGGGGCCGGAAGAGACCCAGTACTTC.